Listed here are 25 T cell receptor beta chains from one sample, sequenced in a study of early T cells in non-severe SARS-CoV-2 infection. TCRdb re-derived calls from the 5' RACE reads in MiXCR, one entry per CDR3 protein. This table has about 63,000 distinct CDR3 sequences, 10% to 15% appearing once. Sequenced: whole blood. The receptor source for this set is an adult who was a healthcare worker with PCR-confirmed SARS-CoV-2 infection or an uninfected control (not recorded which).

This clonotype appeared many times. The CDR3 reads CASSYYIARDTQYF. For the CDR3, the DNA is TGTGCCAGCAGTTACTACATAGCCCGAGATACGCAGTATTTT. The rearrangement joins TRBV6-5 to TRBJ2-3; D is unresolved. Germline-derived CDR1 and CDR2 are MNHEY and SVGAGI. Between the trimmed V and J ends, which lost 1 base and 5 bases, there was a span of 10 bases. There are 14 residues in the CDR3.

This clonotype was found a few times. V is TRBV9 and J is TRBJ2-7, with D tentatively TRBD2 (5 bases). Per the germline V gene, CDR1 is SGDLS and CDR2 is YYNGEE. This CDR3 contains 12 residues. V dropped 4 bases and J dropped 11 bases, with 16 bases sitting between them. The CDR3 is CASSPQEGPKYF. CDR3 nucleotide sequence: TGTGCCAGCAGCCCCCAAGAGGGTCCTAAGTACTTC. Supplemented by reference TRBV9 and TRBJ2-7, the full variable domain reads DSGVTQTPKHLITATGQRVTLRCSPRSGDLSVYWYQQSLDQGLQFLIQYYNGEERAKGNILERFSAQQFPDLHSELNLSSLELGDSALYFCASSPQEGPKYFGPGTRLTVT.

This clonotype was detected many times. The rearrangement uses TRBV20-1 and TRBJ2-3; D ambiguous. Germline V lookup: CDR1 DFQATT, CDR2 SNEGSKA (reference sequence). V shed 2 bases and J shed 2 bases, with 11 bases lying between them. The CDR3 loop spans 14 amino acids. As DNA, the CDR3 is TGCAGTGCTAGACCTGGACGGCTCACAGATACGCAGTATTTT. This gives the protein CSARPGRLTDTQYF.

This clonotype occurred many times. This chain uses TRBV5-1 with TRBJ2-5; D may be TRBD1 (6 bases). The CDR3 is made up of 14 amino acids. V was clipped by 4 bases and J by 2 bases, with 12 bases between them. The germline V gene has CDR1 SGHRS and CDR2 YFSETQ. Written as DNA, the CDR3 is TGCGCCAGCAGCCCCGGGACACCACAAGAGACCCAGTACTTC. Translated: CASSPGTPQETQYF.

As concerns this clonotype: A much larger clone differs by one base, so this may be a read error. Without the conserved terminal phenylalanine or tryptophan, this CDR3 likely stems from a read error. This chain links TRBV10-3 with TRBJ2-7, with D unclear. The CDR3 is 11 amino acids. Germline values: CDR1 ENHRY, CDR2 SYGVKD. Trimming cost V 10 bases and J 3 bases, with 10 bases left between them. The chain's CDR3 is CATSLGYEQYL. The CDR3 coding sequence is TGTGCCACCTCACTGGGCTACGAGCAGTACTTA.

This clonotype was counted a few times. The V call is TRBV2, the J call TRBJ2-7; D might be TRBD1 (7 bases). Trimming stripped 7 bases from V and 3 bases from J, with 13 bases between. The CDR3 spans 13 residues. Germline CDR1 SNHLY, CDR2 FYNNEI. The CDR3 loop is CASNRQGGYEQYF. In nucleotides, the CDR3 is TGTGCCAGCAATCGACAGGGAGGCTACGAGCAGTACTTC. Using reference TRBV2 and TRBJ2-7 for the parts outside the CDR3, the full variable domain is EPEVTQTPSHQVTQMGQEVILRCVPISNHLYFYWYRQILGQKVEFLVSFYNNEISEKSEIFDDQFSVERPDGSNFTLKIRSTKLEDSAMYFCASNRQGGYEQYFGPGTRLTVT.

This clonotype was counted at least ten times. The chain couples TRBV6-6 to TRBJ1-2; D unclear. V lost 3 bases, J lost 8 bases, and 16 bases lay in between. The CDR3 totals 14 residues. CDR1 and CDR2 from the germline V gene are MNHNY and SVGAGI (reference sequence). The CDR3 here is CASSYSDKLGGYTF. CDR3 nucleotides: TGTGCCAGCAGTTATTCCGACAAGTTGGGCGGCTACACCTTC.

The CDR3 loop reads CAITGTGTGELFF. The CDR3 DNA reads as TGTGCCATCACCGGGACAGGGACCGGGGAGCTGTTTTTT. The rearrangement joins TRBV10-3 to TRBJ2-2; 9 nucleotides match TRBD1. The length of the CDR3 is 13 residues. V lost 7 bases and J lost 5; bases outside the gene matches: 2. Looked up from germline, CDR1 is ENHRY and CDR2 is SYGVKD.

DNA for the CDR3: TGTGCTAGTGGTTTGGCAACAACTACTGAAGCTTTCTTT. This translates into CASGLATTTEAFF. The chain carries TRBV12-5 and TRBJ1-1, with D unclear. V shed 1 base and J shed 5 bases, with 8 bases lying between them. The CDR3 is 13 amino acids. CDR1 is LGHNT and CDR2 is FRNRAP in the germline V gene.

This clonotype was counted ten times or more. This chain connects TRBV27 to TRBJ2-3; 9 bases fit TRBD1. The CDR3 is 15 residues long. In germline, CDR1 is MNHEY, CDR2 SMNVEV (reference sequence). V gave up 3 bases and J gave up 5 bases; unmatched junction bases: 6. The CDR3, as DNA: TGTGCCAGCAGTTTCCTGGACAGGGGAGGAGATACGCAGTATTTT. Its protein product is CASSFLDRGGDTQYF.

This clonotype was recorded at least ten times. The chain employs TRBV7-6 and TRBJ2-5; D gene ambiguous. CDR1 is SGHVS, CDR2 FNYEAQ, per germline. V shed 4 bases and J shed 0 bases, with 3 bases lying between them. CDR3 size: 12 residues. The CDR3 DNA sequence: TGTGCCAGCAGCTCGAACCAAGAGACCCAGTACTTC. It translates to CASSSNQETQYF.

This clonotype has a count of ten or more. V and J are TRBV20-1 and TRBJ2-7; 7 nucleotides match TRBD2. The CDR3 contains 15 residues. V lost 3 bases, J lost 5 bases, and 13 bases stayed unmatched. Germline lookup yields CDR1 DFQATT and CDR2 SNEGSKA (reference sequence). The CDR3 sequence: CSASKSSGLNDEQYF. DNA for the CDR3: TGCAGTGCTAGCAAATCATCGGGACTAAACGACGAGCAGTACTTC.

This clonotype was counted at least ten times. The chain recombines TRBV5-5 with TRBJ2-7, with 8 bases identical to TRBD1. The V and J ends lost 4 bases and 1 base, in that order; junction bases with no gene match: 7. The length of the CDR3 is 15 residues. Germline V gives CDR1 SGHKS, CDR2 YYEKEE (reference sequence). CDR3 sequence reads: CASSPGGQASYEQYF. CDR3 DNA sequence: TGTGCCAGCAGCCCAGGGGGCCAAGCTTCCTACGAGCAGTACTTC.

The chain recombines TRBV20-1 with TRBJ2-7; D is undetermined. Looked up from germline, CDR1 is DFQATT and CDR2 is SNEGSKA (reference sequence). V was shortened by 0 bases and J by 3 bases, with 12 bases between the two germline ends. The CDR3 length is 14 residues. The CDR3 is CSARERLNGYEQYF. The DNA for the CDR3 is TGCAGTGCTAGAGAACGACTGAACGGCTACGAGCAGTACTTC.

This clonotype has only a few counts. The chain couples TRBV4-3 to TRBJ2-2, with D uncertain. V was cut by 3 bases and J by 7 bases, with 9 bases left in between. The germline CDR1 and CDR2 sequences are LGHNA and YSLEER. This CDR3 is 13 amino acids long. The CDR3 loop reads CASSHAANGELFF. The CDR3 DNA sequence: TGCGCCAGCAGCCACGCCGCCAACGGGGAGCTGTTTTTT.

In this sample, this clonotype turned up many times. V is TRBV4-3 and J is TRBJ1-2; D is possibly TRBD1 (5 bases). CDR1 and CDR2 (germline): LGHNA, YSLEER. The CDR3 has 13 residues. V lost 2 bases and J lost 8, with 12 bases in between. In DNA form, the CDR3 reads TGCGCCAGCAGCCAAACACGAAGGGACGGCTACACCTTC. The encoded protein is CASSQTRRDGYTF.

This clonotype was seen at least ten times. V gene TRBV11-2 combines with J gene TRBJ2-1; the D gene is possibly TRBD2 (7 bases). The CDR3 is made up of 15 amino acids. The V end lost 5 bases, the J end lost 4 bases, and 15 bases lay between the germline ends. Germline V lookup: CDR1 SGHAT, CDR2 FQNNGV. As DNA, the CDR3 is TGTGCCAGCAGCCCTCGGGGGGCGGTATACAATGAGCAGTTCTTC. It encodes CASSPRGAVYNEQFF.

This clonotype was seen a handful of times. The chain uses TRBV10-2 and TRBJ1-5, with a possible D match to TRBD1 (6 bases). The CDR3 is 13 residues long. Germline loops: CDR1 WSHSY, CDR2 SAAADI. The germline V and J ends were trimmed by 8 bases and 9 bases, with 17 bases remaining between them. In DNA form, the CDR3 reads TGCGCCAGCGGGCGGGGGGCTTCCGTGCCCCAGCATTTT. As protein: CASGRGASVPQHF.

This clonotype was seen only once. V and J are TRBV7-2 and TRBJ2-7, with D unresolved. In germline, CDR1 is SGHTA, CDR2 FQGNSA. This CDR3 comprises 15 residues. The germline V and J ends were trimmed by 7 bases and 0 bases, with 16 bases remaining between them. CDR3 DNA sequence: TGTGCCAGCATCCCCCGTCGGCACAGCTCCTACGAGCAGTACTTC. It yields the protein CASIPRRHSSYEQYF.

This clonotype has more than one count but fewer than ten. The rearrangement uses TRBV6-2 or TRBV6-3 and TRBJ1-1; 8 bases are a match to TRBD1. Per germline, CDR1 MNHEY and CDR2 SVGEGT. V was pared by 2 bases and J by 3 bases, with 14 bases of the junction left unmatched. The CDR3 extends over 18 amino acids. This CDR3 is CASSYTYLATGGYTEAFF. Written as DNA, the CDR3 is TGTGCCAGCAGTTACACCTACCTCGCTACAGGGGGGTACACTGAAGCTTTCTTT.

This clonotype was seen at least ten times. This chain uses TRBV5-1 with TRBJ2-7; 8 nucleotides match TRBD2. V trimming: 0 bases; J trimming: 2 bases; junction bases outside the gene matches: 4. Germline V lookup: CDR1 SGHRS, CDR2 YFSETQ. The CDR3 has 15 amino acids. CDR3 loop: CASSLVSGDTYEQYF. The CDR3 nucleotides are TGCGCCAGCAGCTTGGTTAGCGGGGATACCTACGAGCAGTACTTC.

This clonotype has a handful of counts. The J gene is TRBJ1-5, the V gene TRBV9; D is unclear. Trimming shortened V by 0 bases and J by 1 base, and 8 bases separated the two germline ends. The CDR3 totals 15 residues. Germline V gene sequence: CDR1 SGDLS, CDR2 YYNGEE. In DNA form, the CDR3 reads TGTGCCAGCAGCGTAGACGGAGGGAGCAATCAGCCCCAGCATTTT. This gives the protein CASSVDGGSNQPQHF.

This clonotype was counted only a few times. The V call is TRBV6-6, the J call TRBJ2-6, with 7 bases aligning to TRBD1. Germline assignment: CDR1 MNHNY and CDR2 SVGAGI (reference sequence). Unmatched junction bases numbered 6, after V lost 4 bases and J lost 0 bases. This CDR3 is 17 amino acids long. The CDR3 reads CASSSGTVLSGANVLTF. CDR3 nucleotides: TGTGCCAGCAGTTCCGGGACAGTCCTCTCTGGGGCCAACGTCCTGACTTTC.

This clonotype was detected many times. V is TRBV2 and J is TRBJ2-3; D not certain. The CDR3 spans 13 residues. Germline lookup yields CDR1 SNHLY and CDR2 FYNNEI. V was pared by 8 bases and J by 1 base, with 10 bases between. The CDR3 DNA sequence: TGTGCCAGCGGAATCTGGGGCACAGATACGCAGTATTTT. As protein: CASGIWGTDTQYF.

This clonotype showed up many times. V is TRBV30 and J is TRBJ1-6, with D unclear. Trimming took 3 bases from V and 10 from J, leaving 16 bases between them. This CDR3 spans 14 amino acids. Per the germline V gene, CDR1 is GTSNPN and CDR2 is SVGIG (reference sequence). Written as DNA, the CDR3 is TGTGCCTGGAGACTACAGCAGGACGTGTCACCCCTCCACTTT. Protein product: CAWRLQQDVSPLHF.